This is a list of T cell receptor beta chains from one sample in a study of cytomegalovirus exposure and HLA in healthy donors. Repertoires were generated with immunoSEQ multiplex PCR, while TCRdb's copy carries only in-frame clones and drops some. Altogether around 93,000 clones are present, nearly 80% being singletons, with the ten largest covering over 3%. The sample was PBMCs. The receptor source for this set is a woman between 40 and 50 years old in good health and CMV-seronegative. CDR3s include the opening cysteine and the closing phenylalanine or tryptophan.

v_gene: TRBV5-4
j_gene: TRBJ2-2
CDR3aa: CASHAGTGGTGELFF

v_gene: TRBV28
j_gene: TRBJ1-2
CDR3aa: CASRRRDEGRGRGGCTF

v_gene: TRBV4-3
j_gene: TRBJ2-3
CDR3aa: CASSQDPHSSVGTDTQYF

v_gene: TRBV10-3
j_gene: TRBJ2-5
CDR3aa: CAISQSPSETQYF

v_gene: TRBV7-2
j_gene: TRBJ2-1
CDR3aa: CASSLAGGLAGDEQFF

v_gene: TRBV6-5
j_gene: TRBJ1-1
CDR3aa: CASTRKTGSEAFF

v_gene: TRBV6-5
j_gene: TRBJ2-7
CDR3aa: CASSHGLAGSYEQYF

v_gene: TRBV9
j_gene: TRBJ2-6
CDR3aa: CASSDPGTGLSGANVLTF

v_gene: TRBV28
j_gene: TRBJ1-5
CDR3aa: CASSPAQGMYQPQHF

v_gene: TRBV28
j_gene: TRBJ1-2
CDR3aa: CASSTPDRVSGYTF

v_gene: TRBV28
j_gene: TRBJ1-5
CDR3aa: CASRKTGGGQPQHF

v_gene: TRBV6-1
j_gene: TRBJ1-4
CDR3aa: CASSEGQGGGEKLFF

v_gene: TRBV29-1
j_gene: TRBJ2-1
CDR3aa: CSVRISYNEQFF

v_gene: TRBV6-5
j_gene: TRBJ2-1
CDR3aa: CASRRPTPSGEQFF

v_gene: TRBV30
j_gene: TRBJ1-1
CDR3aa: CAWRPVQGLNTEAFF

v_gene: TRBV4-3
j_gene: TRBJ2-7
CDR3aa: CASSQGYARGTSYEQYF

v_gene: TRBV6-1
j_gene: TRBJ2-2
CDR3aa: CASRASPLNTGELFF

v_gene: TRBV4-2
j_gene: TRBJ2-1
CDR3aa: CASSQETSGASSYNEQFF

v_gene: TRBV19
j_gene: TRBJ2-3
CDR3aa: CASSPQGGFTDTQYF

v_gene: TRBV28
j_gene: TRBJ2-7
CDR3aa: CASLESGRMGEQYF

v_gene: TRBV5-1
j_gene: TRBJ1-4
CDR3aa: CASSIRQGALTQGEKLFF

v_gene: TRBV7-9
j_gene: TRBJ2-1
CDR3aa: CASSGRAPEQFF

v_gene: TRBV28
j_gene: TRBJ2-7
CDR3aa: CASSPPRWLYEQYF

v_gene: TRBV7-9
j_gene: TRBJ2-1
CDR3aa: CASSAWTGNNEQFF

v_gene: TRBV6-1
j_gene: TRBJ2-6
CDR3aa: CASSEIAARGANVLTF

v_gene: TRBV4-2
j_gene: TRBJ2-7
CDR3aa: CASSQEEASYEQYF

v_gene: TRBV6-5
j_gene: TRBJ2-1
CDR3aa: CASSEWREANEQFF

v_gene: TRBV28
j_gene: TRBJ1-2
CDR3aa: CASSLWAANYGYTF

v_gene: TRBV5-5
j_gene: TRBJ2-3
CDR3aa: CASRQIVNTDTQYF

v_gene: TRBV5-1
j_gene: TRBJ2-3
CDR3aa: CASSLETSTDTQYF

v_gene: TRBV30
j_gene: TRBJ2-5
CDR3aa: CAWRVTSGTQALQETQYF

v_gene: TRBV5-6
j_gene: TRBJ2-7
CDR3aa: CASSLAGTLSPEQYF

v_gene: TRBV4-2
j_gene: TRBJ2-2
CDR3aa: CASSQSGYTGELFF

v_gene: TRBV27
j_gene: TRBJ1-5
CDR3aa: CASSFLRDRDQPQHF

v_gene: TRBV11-2
j_gene: TRBJ2-1
CDR3aa: CASSASWGTGNNEQFF

v_gene: TRBV13
j_gene: TRBJ2-5
CDR3aa: CASSPGGWETQYF

v_gene: TRBV19
j_gene: TRBJ2-2
CDR3aa: CATMTSGSFTGELFF

v_gene: TRBV2
j_gene: TRBJ1-5
CDR3aa: CASSVGDSNQPQHF